This is a list of T cell receptor beta chains from one sample in a study of control samples from healthy donors and cancer patients. Clones were read by immunoSEQ multiplex PCR, and TCRdb kept only the in-frame ones, dropping some. The sample contains 100,000 to 150,000 clones, more than 80% of which appear only once. Sequences were obtained from blood. Source of these receptors: a man between 18 and 29 years old in good health. CDR3s include the opening cysteine and the closing phenylalanine or tryptophan. The D gene is left open where the match is weak. Clone size, where shown, is once, few, many, or a class for clones that have expanded.

j_gene: TRBJ2-6
abundance: .
v_gene: TRBV5-4
d_gene: .
CDR3aa: CASSLVRGATGANVLTF
CDR3nt: TGTGCCAGCAGCTTGGTTCGGGGGGCAACTGGGGCCAACGTCCTGACTTTC

j_gene: TRBJ1-5
abundance: .
v_gene: TRBV6-6
d_gene: .
CDR3aa: CASTRGDNQPQHF
CDR3nt: TGTGCCAGCACTAGGGGGGACAATCAGCCCCAGCATTTT

j_gene: TRBJ2-3
abundance: .
v_gene: TRBV21-1
d_gene: .
CDR3aa: CASARGPYTDTQYF
CDR3nt: TGTGCCAGCGCCCGGGGGCCTTACACAGATACGCAGTATTTT

j_gene: TRBJ1-2
abundance: .
v_gene: TRBV5-1
d_gene: TRBD1
CDR3aa: CASSAGQGERHGYTF
CDR3nt: TGCGCCAGCAGCGCGGGACAGGGGGAGCGACATGGCTACACCTTC

j_gene: TRBJ1-1
abundance: .
v_gene: TRBV29-1
d_gene: TRBD1
CDR3aa: CSAQTGGLEAFF
CDR3nt: TGCAGCGCCCAGACAGGGGGCCTAGAAGCTTTCTTT

j_gene: TRBJ1-4
abundance: .
v_gene: TRBV2
d_gene: .
CDR3aa: CASSDRLVSNEKLFF
CDR3nt: TGTGCCAGCAGTGACAGGCTAGTTTCTAATGAAAAACTGTTTTTT

j_gene: TRBJ2-3
abundance: .
v_gene: TRBV30
d_gene: .
CDR3aa: CAWSNFKSTDTQYF
CDR3nt: TGTGCCTGGAGTAACTTTAAGAGCACAGATACGCAGTATTTT

j_gene: TRBJ1-1
abundance: .
v_gene: TRBV18
d_gene: .
CDR3aa: CASSEQGYVNTEAFF
CDR3nt: TGTGCCAGCTCAGAACAGGGTTATGTGAACACTGAAGCTTTCTTT

j_gene: TRBJ2-5
abundance: .
v_gene: TRBV13
d_gene: .
CDR3aa: CASSFRAVQETQYF
CDR3nt: TGTGCCAGCAGCTTCAGGGCGGTCCAAGAGACCCAGTACTTC

j_gene: TRBJ2-3
abundance: once
v_gene: TRBV2
d_gene: .
CDR3aa: CATGALSTDTQYF
CDR3nt: TGTGCCACCGGGGCCCTAAGCACAGATACGCAGTATTTT

j_gene: TRBJ2-1
abundance: once
v_gene: TRBV4-3
d_gene: TRBD2
CDR3aa: CASSQDWRREDNEQFF
CDR3nt: TGCGCCAGCAGCCAAGATTGGCGGCGGGAGGACAATGAGCAGTTCTTC

j_gene: TRBJ2-1
abundance: .
v_gene: TRBV28
d_gene: .
CDR3aa: CASSFPMGLGSYNEQFF
CDR3nt: TGTGCCAGCAGTTTCCCCATGGGGTTGGGCTCCTACAATGAGCAGTTCTTC

j_gene: TRBJ1-1
abundance: .
v_gene: TRBV2
d_gene: .
CDR3aa: CASGGNGGAFF
CDR3nt: TGTGCCAGCGGTGGCAATGGGGGGGCTTTCTTT

j_gene: TRBJ1-5
abundance: once
v_gene: TRBV12-3/TRBV12-4
d_gene: .
CDR3aa: CASSFSNQPQHF
CDR3nt: TGTGCCAGCAGTTTCTCCAATCAGCCCCAGCATTTT

j_gene: TRBJ2-7
abundance: .
v_gene: TRBV6-5
d_gene: .
CDR3aa: CASTDAYEQYF
CDR3nt: TGTGCCAGCACCGACGCCTACGAGCAGTACTTC

j_gene: TRBJ2-5
abundance: .
v_gene: TRBV7-6
d_gene: .
CDR3aa: CASSFARGSEETQYF
CDR3nt: TGTGCCAGCAGCTTTGCCCGGGGGTCCGAAGAGACCCAGTACTTC

j_gene: TRBJ2-7
abundance: .
v_gene: TRBV7-8
d_gene: .
CDR3aa: CASSSTGTQPYEQYF
CDR3nt: TGTGCCAGCAGCTCAACCGGGACTCAGCCCTACGAGCAGTACTTC

j_gene: TRBJ1-2
abundance: .
v_gene: TRBV6-1
d_gene: .
CDR3aa: CASSDPFFSEDGYGYTF
CDR3nt: TGTGCCAGCAGTGACCCTTTCTTTTCGGAGGACGGCTATGGCTACACCTTC

j_gene: TRBJ1-5
abundance: few
v_gene: TRBV6-5
d_gene: .
CDR3aa: CASSYREGDQPQHF
CDR3nt: TGTGCCAGCAGCTACAGGGAAGGCGATCAGCCCCAGCATTTT

j_gene: TRBJ2-1
abundance: .
v_gene: TRBV2
d_gene: TRBD2
CDR3aa: CASSEAGTSGRAHGEQFF
CDR3nt: TGTGCCAGCAGTGAAGCAGGGACTAGCGGGAGGGCCCATGGTGAGCAGTTCTTC

j_gene: TRBJ1-4
abundance: .
v_gene: TRBV29-1
d_gene: TRBD1
CDR3aa: CSILRTGTGMGELFF
CDR3nt: TGCAGCATCCTACGAACCGGGACAGGGATGGGAGAACTGTTTTTT

j_gene: TRBJ2-5
abundance: .
v_gene: TRBV7-9
d_gene: .
CDR3aa: CASSSPGLQETQYF
CDR3nt: TGTGCCAGCAGCTCCCCGGGGCTCCAAGAGACCCAGTACTTC

j_gene: TRBJ2-7
abundance: .
v_gene: TRBV9
d_gene: TRBD1
CDR3aa: CASSVDPGGASYEQYF
CDR3nt: TGTGCCAGCAGCGTAGACCCAGGGGGAGCGTCCTACGAGCAGTACTTC

j_gene: TRBJ2-6
abundance: .
v_gene: TRBV14
d_gene: .
CDR3aa: CALLGSSGANVLTF
CDR3nt: TGTGCCTTGTTGGGGAGCTCTGGGGCCAACGTCCTGACTTTC

j_gene: TRBJ2-7
abundance: .
v_gene: TRBV25-1
d_gene: .
CDR3aa: CASSPQEASEQYF
CDR3nt: TGTGCCAGCAGCCCGCAGGAGGCCTCCGAGCAGTACTTC

j_gene: TRBJ2-7
abundance: .
v_gene: TRBV27
d_gene: .
CDR3aa: CASRTFGASETEQYF
CDR3nt: TGTGCCAGCAGAACCTTTGGCGCCTCCGAGACCGAGCAGTACTTC

j_gene: TRBJ2-1
abundance: .
v_gene: TRBV3-1/TRBV3-2
d_gene: .
CDR3aa: CASSQGGSYNEQFF
CDR3nt: TGTGCCAGCAGCCAAGGTGGCTCCTACAATGAGCAGTTCTTC

j_gene: TRBJ2-3
abundance: .
v_gene: TRBV12-3/TRBV12-4
d_gene: .
CDR3aa: CASTPFTDTQYF
CDR3nt: TGTGCCAGCACTCCCTTCACAGATACGCAGTATTTT

j_gene: TRBJ1-1
abundance: .
v_gene: TRBV6-6
d_gene: .
CDR3aa: CASKSLTEAFF
CDR3nt: TGTGCCAGCAAATCGCTGACTGAAGCTTTCTTT

j_gene: TRBJ1-1
abundance: .
v_gene: TRBV7-9
d_gene: .
CDR3aa: CASSLGQNTEAFF
CDR3nt: TGTGCCAGCAGCTTAGGACAGAACACTGAAGCTTTCTTT

j_gene: TRBJ2-1
abundance: .
v_gene: TRBV6-5
d_gene: .
CDR3aa: CASSSGSGRDYNEQFF
CDR3nt: TGTGCCAGCAGTTCGGGGTCCGGGCGGGACTACAATGAGCAGTTCTTC

j_gene: TRBJ2-7
abundance: .
v_gene: TRBV7-9
d_gene: .
CDR3aa: CASSFQGGTYEQYF
CDR3nt: TGTGCCAGCAGCTTTCAGGGGGGCACCTACGAGCAGTACTTC

j_gene: TRBJ2-1
abundance: .
v_gene: TRBV9
d_gene: TRBD2
CDR3aa: CASSPPSGKENEQFF
CDR3nt: TGTGCCAGCAGCCCCCCTAGCGGGAAGGAAAATGAGCAGTTCTTC

j_gene: TRBJ1-4
abundance: .
v_gene: TRBV3-1/TRBV3-2
d_gene: TRBD1
CDR3aa: CASSQVRGRGEKLFF
CDR3nt: TGTGCCAGCAGCCAAGTAAGGGGGCGCGGTGAAAAACTGTTTTTT

j_gene: TRBJ2-7
abundance: .
v_gene: TRBV13
d_gene: .
CDR3aa: CASSPSSYEQYF
CDR3nt: TGTGCCAGCAGCCCATCCTCCTACGAGCAGTACTTC

j_gene: TRBJ2-1
abundance: .
v_gene: TRBV6-5
d_gene: .
CDR3aa: CASRALASNEQFF
CDR3nt: TGTGCCAGCAGAGCTCTAGCGAGCAATGAGCAGTTCTTC

j_gene: TRBJ2-1
abundance: .
v_gene: TRBV14
d_gene: .
CDR3aa: CASSRTYNEQFF
CDR3nt: TGTGCCAGCAGCCGAACTTACAATGAGCAGTTCTTC

j_gene: TRBJ2-3
abundance: .
v_gene: TRBV3-1/TRBV3-2
d_gene: .
CDR3aa: CASSQGGSHTDTQYF
CDR3nt: TGTGCCAGCAGCCAAGGGGGGTCTCACACAGATACGCAGTATTTT

j_gene: TRBJ2-5
abundance: .
v_gene: TRBV30
d_gene: TRBD2
CDR3aa: CAYAGAVRETQYF
CDR3nt: TGTGCCTACGCGGGAGCAGTGAGGGAGACCCAGTACTTC

j_gene: TRBJ2-7
abundance: .
v_gene: TRBV20-1
d_gene: .
CDR3aa: CSASGTVSSYEQYF
CDR3nt: TGCAGTGCTAGTGGGACGGTCAGCTCCTACGAGCAGTACTTC

j_gene: TRBJ2-3
abundance: .
v_gene: TRBV10-1
d_gene: .
CDR3aa: CASSDQVGVSTDTQYF
CDR3nt: TGCGCCAGCAGTGACCAGGTGGGGGTAAGCACAGATACGCAGTATTTT

j_gene: TRBJ1-2
abundance: .
v_gene: TRBV5-4
d_gene: .
CDR3aa: CASSLMGVSNYGYTF
CDR3nt: TGTGCCAGCAGCCTAATGGGGGTGTCAAACTATGGCTACACCTTC

j_gene: TRBJ1-1
abundance: .
v_gene: TRBV30
d_gene: .
CDR3aa: CAWSRDTEAFF
CDR3nt: TGTGCCTGGAGTCGGGATACTGAAGCTTTCTTT

j_gene: TRBJ1-4
abundance: few
v_gene: TRBV30
d_gene: .
CDR3aa: CAWRVQGVEKLFF
CDR3nt: TGTGCCTGGAGGGTCCAGGGCGTTGAAAAACTGTTTTTT

j_gene: TRBJ2-5
abundance: .
v_gene: TRBV3-1/TRBV3-2
d_gene: .
CDR3aa: CASSSGSFQETQYF
CDR3nt: TGTGCCAGCAGTTCAGGGTCCTTCCAAGAGACCCAGTACTTC

j_gene: TRBJ1-5
abundance: .
v_gene: TRBV10-2
d_gene: .
CDR3aa: CASSGLGNQPQHF
CDR3nt: TGCGCCAGCTCCGGTTTGGGGAATCAGCCCCAGCATTTT

j_gene: TRBJ2-1
abundance: .
v_gene: TRBV19
d_gene: TRBD1
CDR3aa: CATKPRQGSYNEQFF
CDR3nt: TGTGCCACCAAACCCAGACAGGGGTCCTACAATGAGCAGTTCTTC